This TCR beta chain is from a study of untreated major depressive disorder listed by TCRdb under 2018. Study-level background: In this cross-sectional case-control comparison, antidepressant-free major depressive disorder patients and individually matched non-depressed controls were compared on T cell phenotype and TCR repertoire. Differences in Vbeta 5.1, Vbeta 11 and Vbeta 22 usage observed by flow cytometry in the whole cohort were followed up by sequencing.

Including cysteine and phenylalanine, the CDR3 has 14 amino acids. CDR3 DNA only is kept here, 42 bases in frame from base 1. V is clipped by 6 bases and J by 11 bases, and the sequence between their germline boundaries is 20 bases long. From a lookup of the germline V gene, CDR1 and CDR2 are SGHRS and YFSETQ. The Qiagen DNeasy Blood and Tissue Kit was used to extract total genomic DNA from purified CD4+ T cells. Following immunoSEQ immunosequencing protocols, the TCRbeta CDR3 region, as defined by IMGT, was amplified and sequenced. Under the source paper's analysis protocol: The immunoSEQ service preprocessed the raw sequence data to correct PCR and sequencing errors. The sequence data were imported into the immunoSEQ Analyzer and were further analyzed using VDJtools v1.0.7. Patient-control differences were tested with the paired Wilcoxon signed-rank test. The clones in this table, taken by TCRdb from immuneACCESS, are in-frame only. Not every clone is retained; where verified, under half of the shortfall comes from an unresolved V gene, and the cause of the rest is unknown. That table is the source of V, J and clone size, and D and trimming were worked out from the DNA. This sample comprises more than 25,000 clones, about 90% of them detected only once. The ten largest clones take up 0.72% of the sample.

Study-level results and caveats: A comparatively small study sample was produced by the strict matching and exclusion criteria, and the generalizability of findings was thereby limited. In every sequenced subject, the top five TRBV05-01 clones were all identified as private clones. Higher TRBV05-01 (Vbeta 5.1) usage among CD4+ T cells of depressed patients compared with controls was confirmed by sequencing, with p = 0.040 in a one-tailed test. TRBV25-01 and TRBV02-01 usage followed the flow-cytometry pattern but did not reach statistical significance in the sequencing data. For the sequencing comparisons, one-tailed planned tests were applied to only three Vbeta families that had been selected in advance.

Every depressed patient was matched in pairs with a non-depressed control on sex, age, current smoking status and body mass index. Every participant was of European descent. Patients were diagnosed with major depressive disorder by DSM-IV criteria and had a Hamilton Rating Scale for Depression score of 18 or higher. Patients had been free of any psychiatric medication, including antidepressants, for at least 8 weeks before enrollment. Depression severity ranging from moderate to severe was represented among patients. Major medical conditions, Axis I/II comorbidities, regular medication or illicit drug use, and drinking over 100 g alcohol weekly were applied as exclusion criteria for all participants. About 30 ml of peripheral blood was collected from each participant into EDTA tubes. Using the BD IMag Human CD4 T Lymphocyte Enrichment Set, CD4+ T cells were purified from thawed PBMCs via magnetic negative selection. The CD4+ enrichment method typically yielded 90% to 95% purity as confirmed by flow cytometry. TCRbeta sequencing was performed on a subgroup of a handful of case-control pairs selected blind to chemokine receptor expression and flow-cytometric repertoire skewing results. All blood samples were collected in the morning at 8:00 a.m., and PBMCs were isolated by Ficoll-Hypaque gradient centrifugation. PBMCs were cryopreserved by gradual cooling to -80 degrees C and were kept in liquid nitrogen until assay.

As for this clone: Its recognized antigen is unknown. Base qualities are not provided; no much larger clone lies one nucleotide away.

This clonotype was obtained from a woman aged 25 to 39 with major depressive disorder. Sequencing was done on a sample of CD4+ T cells from PBMCs. This sequence uses TRBV5-1 and TRBJ1-4; a tentative D match to TRBD1 spans 5 bases. The DNA sequence is given as TGCGCCAGCATGGGGACTCCAGGGATGGAGAAACTGTTTTTT. The encoded protein is CASMGTPGMEKLFF.